This T cell receptor (beta chain) was recorded in a study of regulatory T cells in long-lasting Graves disease. Assembly of TCR beta libraries relied on iRepertoire HTBI primers together with Arm-PCR of CDR3 regions. TCRdb re-analysed the multiplex PCR reads in MiXCR, keeping a single row per CDR3 protein. This sample has 400,000 to 500,000 distinct CDR3 sequences, with 16% found just once. Germline V lookup: CDR1 MDHEN, CDR2 SYDVKM. This CDR3 is 14 amino acids long. V gave up 4 bases and J gave up 5 bases, with 14 bases separating them. General study points: Persistent Graves' patients showed less TCR diversity than newly diagnosed patients showed. The study found TRBV28, TRBJ1-2 and TRBJ2-5 favored in persistent disease.

The sample holds many counts of this clonotype. Its cognate antigen is unknown. As to time point: newly diagnosed GD, antithyroid drugs for less than 3 months. Extracted PBMC RNA gave rise to the TCR library. The patients were drawn from one endocrinology department in Xi'an, China. The same sample was also studied in work on T cells in Graves' hyperthyroidism and ophthalmopathy. That report adds: It was a median around 6 months before onset that the model predicted ophthalmopathy.

V usage is TRBV28 and J usage is TRBJ2-5; no clear D. This TCR was sampled from a woman in her twenties or thirties with Graves disease. Material: peripheral blood mononuclear cells (PBMCs), obtained at new diagnosis, from a patient treated with antithyroid drugs. CDR3 region: CASSSDPREETQYF. The CDR3 nucleotides are TGTGCCAGCAGTTCGGATCCCCGAGAGGAGACCCAGTACTTC.